The 25 T cell receptor beta chains below come from one sample, sequenced in a study of cytomegalovirus exposure and HLA in healthy donors. Amplification used 60 Vbeta primers and 13 Jbeta primers. Sequencing was performed with immunoSEQ multiplex PCR; in TCRdb, only in-frame clones are kept and a portion is missing. The sample shows 170,000 or so clones, 80% of them seen only once. The specimen sequenced was PBMCs. These receptors came from a woman between 45 and 65 years old in good health and CMV-seropositive.

This chain joins TRBV7-3 and TRBJ2-1; 7 bases line up with TRBD2. The junction had 7 bases not matched to a gene; V was cut back by 2 bases and J by 9 bases. Germline CDR1 is SGHTA and CDR2 is FQGTGA. The CDR3 runs to 14 residues. The chain's CDR3 is CASSLGPTGGEQFF. CDR3 sequence (DNA): TGTGCCAGCAGCTTAGGTCCGACGGGAGGTGAGCAGTTCTTC.

This chain links TRBV5-1 with TRBJ2-7, with 7 positions matching TRBD2. The CDR3 has 20 amino acids. Germline loops: CDR1 SGHRS, CDR2 YFSETQ. With 4 bases clipped from V and 1 base from J, the junction kept 23 bases outside the gene matches. CDR3 coding DNA: TGCGCCAGCAGCCCATTGGTGGGGCCGATTGAACTAGCGACGTCCTACGAGCAGTACTTC. Translated: CASSPLVGPIELATSYEQYF.

The V gene is TRBV18, the J gene TRBJ2-7, with D maybe TRBD1 (5 bases). CDR1 is KGHSH and CDR2 is LQKENI in the germline V gene. The CDR3 contains 15 residues. The CDR3 region is CASSPSLAGPLIMTV. For the CDR3, the DNA is TGTGCCAGCTCACCAAGTCTGGCAGGGCCCTTGATCATGACGGTC.

The rearrangement uses TRBV5-1 and TRBJ2-5, with D possibly being TRBD2 (5 bases). This CDR3 comprises 14 residues. Germline CDR1 SGHRS, CDR2 YFSETQ. V lost 4 bases and J 5 bases, leaving 15 bases between the germline ends. CDR3 DNA: TGCGCCAGCAGCGCTTCAGCGGAACACGAGACCCAGTACTTC. It is translated as CASSASAEHETQYF.

To note about this clone: Mismatch with germline at one junction end may stem from a read error. The chain carries TRBV7-7 and TRBJ2-2, with TRBD2 matching 7 bases. From germline, CDR1 is SSHAT and CDR2 FNYEAQ (reference sequence). This CDR3 region has 17 residues. In DNA, the CDR3 is TGTGCTAGCAGCCTTGCGGCGAGCGGGATGAACACCGGGGAGCTGTTTTTT. This translates into CASSLAASGMNTGELFF.

This chain connects TRBV5-1 to TRBJ2-1; D is unclear. Germline values: CDR1 SGHRS, CDR2 YFSETQ. V was shortened by 4 bases and J by 6 bases, with 14 bases between the two germline ends. CDR3 length: 14 residues. This chain's CDR3 is CASSPSRSGNEQFF. In DNA, the CDR3 is TGCGCCAGCAGCCCATCTAGAAGTGGCAATGAGCAGTTCTTC.

In its sample, this clone was seen a few times. The V and J genes are TRBV11-2 and TRBJ1-2; tentative D call: TRBD1 (6 bases). CDR1 is SGHAT and CDR2 is FQNNGV in the germline V gene. The germline V and J ends were trimmed by 6 bases and 2 bases, with 16 bases remaining between them. The CDR3 runs to 15 residues. The CDR3 loop reads CASSSRPGHNYGYTF. The DNA for the CDR3 is TGTGCCAGCAGTTCCAGGCCGGGACACAACTATGGCTACACCTTC.

This clone was observed once. This chain uses TRBV5-6 with TRBJ1-5; D is unresolved. Trimming shortened V by 1 base and J by 6 bases, and 14 bases separated the two germline ends. The V gene's germline CDR1 is SGHDT and CDR2 YYEEEE. The CDR3 has 15 amino acids. CDR3 sequence: CASSLFGEVVQPQHF. CDR3 DNA sequence: TGTGCCAGCAGCTTGTTTGGGGAGGTGGTTCAGCCCCAGCATTTT. Combining the CDR3 with reference TRBV5-6 and TRBJ1-5 gives the whole variable domain DAGVTQSPTHLIKTRGQQVTLRCSPKSGHDTVSWYQQALGQGPQFIFQYYEEEERQRGNFPDRFSGHQFPNYSSELNVNALLLGDSALYLCASSLFGEVVQPQHFGDGTRLSIL.

This clone was picked up a small number of times. The V call is TRBV7-2, the J call TRBJ2-7, with 12 bases aligning to TRBD2. V shed 3 bases, J shed 7 bases, and the junction held 7 bases outside the gene matches. The CDR3 is 15 amino acids. Germline V lookup: CDR1 SGHTA, CDR2 FQGNSA. The CDR3 region is CASSFRTSGTGEQYF. CDR3 nucleotides: TGTGCCAGCAGCTTCAGGACTAGCGGGACGGGTGAGCAGTACTTC.

The chain links TRBV15 to TRBJ2-7, with D hard to call. CDR1 and CDR2 (germline): LNHNV, YYDKDF (reference sequence). CDR3 size: 16 residues. V was cut by 0 bases and J by 0 bases, with 12 bases left in between. For the CDR3, the DNA is TGTGCCACCAGCAGAGATAATCGCCGGGTCTCCTACGAGCAGTACTTC. It encodes CATSRDNRRVSYEQYF.

The chain couples TRBV10-3 to TRBJ2-3, with 8 bases matching TRBD2. J was trimmed by 5 bases and V by 10 bases; bases with no gene match: 2. Germline V gene sequence: CDR1 ENHRY, CDR2 SYGVKD. The CDR3 extends over 11 amino acids. CDR3 in amino acids: CATAGGDTQYF. The CDR3 nucleotides read TGTGCCACCGCGGGGGGAGATACGCAGTATTTT.

This clone showed up just a few times. One junction end does not reproduce the germline sequence, and a read error may be involved. This chain links TRBV7-7 with TRBJ2-1; TRBD2 is a possible D gene (7 bases). CDR3 length: 15 residues. Germline-derived CDR1 and CDR2 are SSHAT and FNYEAQ (reference sequence). CDR3 residues: CASSPGTGGLNEQFF. The CDR3 DNA follows: TGTGCTAGCAGCCCCGGGACGGGGGGCCTCAATGAGCAGTTCTTC.

The rearrangement uses TRBV2 and TRBJ1-5, with D hard to call. V was cut by 10 bases and J by 6 bases, with 16 bases left in between. The CDR3 contains 13 residues. Looked up from germline, CDR1 is SNHLY and CDR2 is FYNNEI. For the CDR3, the DNA is TGTGCCACATCCGCGAGCTACCTTCAGCCCCAGCATTTT. This encodes CATSASYLQPQHF.

The genes are TRBV9 and TRBJ2-3; 8 positions match TRBD1. The CDR3 is 17 residues long. The germline gives CDR1 SGDLS, CDR2 YYNGEE. V dropped 0 bases and J dropped 0; count of bases not matched to a gene: 6. The CDR3 protein is CASSVGDQGASTDTQYF. CDR3 DNA: TGTGCCAGCAGCGTAGGTGATCAGGGGGCTAGCACAGATACGCAGTATTTT.

As DNA, the CDR3 is TGTGCCAGCAGTGCCTTCGGGACTCATGGCTACACCTTC. It encodes CASSAFGTHGYTF. The chain recombines TRBV6-1 with TRBJ1-2; a possible D gene is TRBD1 (5 bases). The V gene's germline CDR1 is MNHNS and CDR2 SASEGT. V dropped 4 bases and J dropped 6 bases, with 12 bases sitting between them. This CDR3 is built from 13 residues.

The chain links TRBV7-2 to TRBJ2-2; D perhaps matches TRBD2 (6 bases). Germline V gene lookup returns CDR1 SGHTA and CDR2 FQGNSA. The CDR3 extends over 16 amino acids. V shed 4 bases and J shed 1 base, with 13 bases lying between them. For the CDR3, the DNA is TGTGCCAGCAGCTCCGGCGGGACGGTGAACACCGGGGAGCTGTTTTTT. Amino acid sequence: CASSSGGTVNTGELFF.

This clone was seen a few times. This chain connects TRBV11-2 to TRBJ2-1, with a weak D call TRBD1 (6 bases). The CDR3 extends over 16 amino acids. V was clipped by 7 bases and J by 6 bases, with 22 bases between them. Germline CDR1 SGHAT, CDR2 FQNNGV. The CDR3 spells CASTQGPGHLSNEQFF. For the CDR3, the DNA is TGTGCCAGCACCCAAGGGCCGGGACACCTATCCAATGAGCAGTTCTTC.

This clone was detected only once. This chain connects TRBV4-1 to TRBJ2-7, with 7 nucleotides matching TRBD1. CDR1 is MGHRA, CDR2 YSYEKL, per germline. The CDR3 sequence is 16 residues long. V shed 0 bases and J 1 base; nucleotides not matched to a gene: 6. CDR3 protein: CASSQDAGGRSYEQYF. The CDR3 nucleotides are TGCGCCAGCAGCCAAGACGCAGGGGGACGGTCCTACGAGCAGTACTTC.

V and J are TRBV5-1 and TRBJ2-7; the match to TRBD1 covers 12 bases. The trim removed 0 bases at V and 7 bases at J, leaving 14 bases unmatched. This CDR3 comprises 18 residues. Germline CDR1 and CDR2: SGHRS and YFSETQ. The CDR3 DNA follows: TGCGCCAGCAGCTTGGGACTACCGGGACAGGGGGCCTCGGGTGAGCAGTACTTC. Its protein is CASSLGLPGQGASGEQYF.

This clone was observed a few times. The rearrangement uses TRBV7-9 and TRBJ2-2; tentative D call: TRBD2 (6 bases). The V gene's germline CDR1 is SEHNR and CDR2 FQNEAQ (reference sequence). V lost 1 base to trimming and J lost 4 bases, with 16 bases between them. The CDR3 loop spans 17 amino acids. CDR3 sequence: CASSLGWDSGPTGELFF. DNA of the CDR3: TGTGCCAGCAGCTTAGGGTGGGATAGCGGACCCACCGGGGAGCTGTTTTTT.

The chain combines TRBV9 with TRBJ2-7; TRBD1 matches at 7 bases. This CDR3 region has 16 residues. V dropped 4 bases and J dropped 3; count of bases not matched to a gene: 13. Germline CDR1 SGDLS, CDR2 YYNGEE. DNA of the CDR3: TGTGCCAGCAGCCTTGGCCCCGGGACAGCGGTCTACGAGCAGTACTTC. Encoded protein: CASSLGPGTAVYEQYF.

Only a few counts were recorded for this clone. The rearrangement joins TRBV25-1 to TRBJ2-7; TRBD1 aligns across 7 bases. V was pared by 6 bases and J by 5 bases, with 4 bases of the junction left unmatched. Germline V gene data show CDR1 as MGHDK and CDR2 as SYGVNS. The CDR3 spans 12 residues. The CDR3 sequence: CASRSTGDEQYF. In DNA form, the CDR3 reads TGTGCCAGCAGGTCAACAGGGGACGAGCAGTACTTC.

The V call is TRBV7-2, the J call TRBJ2-6; the D gene is possibly TRBD1 (5 bases). Trimming took off 0 bases at V and 1 base at J, with 10 bases between the two ends. CDR1 is SGHTA and CDR2 is FQGNSA in the germline V gene. The CDR3 has 17 residues. The CDR3 loop is CASSLAPGISGANVLTF. In DNA form, the CDR3 reads TGTGCCAGCAGCTTAGCCCCAGGGATTTCTGGGGCCAACGTCCTGACTTTC.

The V call is TRBV5-1, the J call TRBJ2-7; 11 nucleotides line up with TRBD1. Trimming removed 4 bases from V and 3 bases from J; junction bases left unmatched: 6. Per the germline V gene, CDR1 is SGHRS and CDR2 is YFSETQ. The CDR3 extends over 15 amino acids. As DNA, the CDR3 is TGCGCCAGCAGCCCAGGGACAGGGGGAATCTACGAGCAGTACTTC. It translates to CASSPGTGGIYEQYF.

J is TRBJ2-5 and V is TRBV2; 7 nucleotides agree with TRBD1. Germline V gene sequence: CDR1 SNHLY, CDR2 FYNNEI. The CDR3 consists of 13 residues. Unmatched junction bases numbered 3, after V lost 3 bases and J lost 5 bases. The CDR3 sequence: CASSDRRGETQYF. The CDR3, as DNA: TGTGCCAGCAGTGATCGCAGGGGGGAGACCCAGTACTTC.